The 23 T cell receptor beta chains listed next were all sequenced from one sample in a study of cytomegalovirus exposure and HLA in healthy donors. The PCR had 60 Vbeta and 13 Jbeta primers. The assay was immunoSEQ multiplex PCR, and TCRdb's table has in-frame clones only and misses some. The sample lists under 200,000 clones, roughly 80% occurring once. What was sequenced was PBMCs. Receptor source: a woman aged 30 to 39 in good health and CMV-seronegative.

The chain couples TRBV5-4 to TRBJ2-7; perhaps TRBD1 as D (6 bases). Per the germline V gene, CDR1 is SGHNT and CDR2 is YYREEE (reference sequence). The CDR3 is 14 residues long. V gave up 4 bases and J gave up 6 bases, with 17 bases separating them. This CDR3 reads CASSGDTGSGEQYF. The CDR3 bases are TGTGCCAGCAGCGGGGACACGGGGAGCGGCGAGCAGTACTTC.

This chain uses TRBV11-2 with TRBJ1-2; D unresolved. Germline V gene data show CDR1 as SGHAT and CDR2 as FQNNGV. Trimming shortened V by 1 base and J by 1 base, and 7 bases separated the two germline ends. This CDR3 comprises 14 residues. This chain's CDR3 is CASSLGGINYGYTF. In nucleotides, the CDR3 is TGTGCCAGCAGCTTAGGTGGCATTAACTATGGCTACACCTTC.

The V and J genes are TRBV7-9 and TRBJ2-3; 7 bases are shared with TRBD2. V lost 5 bases and J lost 8; bases outside the gene matches: 10. Germline loops: CDR1 SEHNR, CDR2 FQNEAQ (reference sequence). The length of the CDR3 is 14 residues. The CDR3 bases are TGTGCCAGCAGCCCTAAGACTAGCACTGTTACGCAGTATTTT. Its protein is CASSPKTSTVTQYF.

The genes are TRBV5-6 and TRBJ1-4, with 7 bases lining up with TRBD1. Trimming at V came to 5 bases and at J to 5 bases, leaving 12 bases not matched to a gene. This CDR3 spans 16 amino acids. Germline CDR1 reads SGHDT; CDR2 reads YYEEEE. The CDR3 is CASSGQAKGINEKLFF. As DNA, the CDR3 is TGTGCCAGCAGTGGACAGGCAAAGGGAATAAATGAAAAACTGTTTTTT.

The chain employs TRBV27 and TRBJ2-1; 7 bases align to TRBD1. The CDR3 contains 13 residues. V was clipped by 6 bases and J by 9 bases; unmatched bases: 8. The germline V gene encodes CDR1 MNHEY and CDR2 SMNVEV (reference sequence). This CDR3 reads CASSPTGLREQFF. CDR3 in DNA: TGTGCCAGCAGCCCGACAGGGCTCCGTGAGCAGTTCTTC.

The chain combines TRBV19 with TRBJ2-2, with 7 bases matching TRBD1. The V gene end was trimmed by 6 bases and the J gene end by 7 bases; junction bases not matched to a gene: 8. The germline gives CDR1 LNHDA, CDR2 SQIVND (reference sequence). The CDR3 length is 14 residues. The CDR3 nucleotides read TGTGCCAGTAGCAGACAGGGAGTAGACGGGGAGCTGTTTTTT. Amino acid sequence: CASSRQGVDGELFF.

The rearrangement uses TRBV5-6 and TRBJ2-7; 8 bases agree with TRBD1. The CDR3 runs 14 residues. Germline lookup yields CDR1 SGHDT and CDR2 YYEEEE. V lost 6 bases to trimming and J lost 4 bases; unmatched junction nucleotides: 9. The CDR3 DNA sequence: TGTGCCAGCACCGGAGGCAGGGGGCAATACGAGCAGTACTTC. Amino acids: CASTGGRGQYEQYF.

A word on this clone: At one end the junction does not follow the germline gene, possibly because of a read error. This chain connects TRBV7-9 to TRBJ1-6; no clear D. Germline V gene sequence: CDR1 SEHNR, CDR2 FQNEAQ (reference sequence). This CDR3 spans 12 amino acids. The CDR3 is CSSRLGGSPLHF. The CDR3 region has the DNA TGTTCCAGCAGACTCGGTGGTTCACCCCTCCACTTT.

V gene TRBV7-8 combines with J gene TRBJ2-1; TRBD1 aligns across 8 bases. Germline V gene data show CDR1 as SGHVS and CDR2 as FQNEAQ. The CDR3 is made up of 15 amino acids. Trimming took 4 bases from V and 3 from J; bases not matched to a gene: 5. In DNA, the CDR3 is TGTGCCAGCAGCTCCCCCGGGACAGGCTACAATGAGCAGTTCTTC. It encodes CASSSPGTGYNEQFF.

The chain uses TRBV2 and TRBJ1-1; D might be TRBD1 (6 bases). This CDR3 comprises 14 residues. Trimming removed 6 bases from V and 1 base from J, with 12 bases in between. Per germline, CDR1 SNHLY and CDR2 FYNNEI. CDR3 amino acids: CASRAGQPNTEAFF. The DNA of the CDR3 is TGTGCCAGCAGAGCCGGACAGCCGAACACTGAAGCTTTCTTT.

This chain connects TRBV6-5 to TRBJ1-3; unclear D gene. CDR1 is MNHEY, CDR2 SVGAGI, per germline. The V and J ends lost 1 base and 0 bases respectively, with 7 bases between them. The CDR3 loop spans 15 amino acids. The CDR3 loop is CASSYLSSSGNTIYF. The CDR3 DNA sequence: TGTGCCAGCAGTTACTTAAGTAGCTCTGGAAACACCATATATTTT.

This chain uses TRBV5-6 with TRBJ2-1, with a tentative D call TRBD2 (6 bases). The CDR3 is 12 residues long. Germline V CDR1 and CDR2: SGHDT, YYEEEE. Between the trimmed V and J ends, which lost 0 bases and 15 bases, there was a span of 13 bases. The CDR3 loop is CASSLGTAGGFF. CDR3 coding DNA: TGTGCCAGCAGCTTGGGGACGGCCGGGGGGTTCTTC.

This chain uses TRBV5-1 with TRBJ2-1; the match to TRBD2 covers 7 bases. This CDR3 region has 16 residues. Germline V lookup: CDR1 SGHRS, CDR2 YFSETQ. With V trimmed by 2 bases and J by 0 bases, 5 bases remained unmatched. The CDR3 loop is CASSFTGTNSYNEQFF. The CDR3 DNA reads as TGCGCCAGCAGCTTTACCGGGACTAACTCCTACAATGAGCAGTTCTTC.

This rearrangement joins TRBV30 to TRBJ2-3; 8 bases align to TRBD1. Germline trimming cut 5 bases from V and 5 bases from J; bases unmatched to any gene: 9. CDR1 is GTSNPN, CDR2 SVGIG, per germline (reference sequence). CDR3 length: 14 amino acids. CDR3 sequence: CAWAITGGKDTQYF. The CDR3 DNA is TGTGCCTGGGCAATAACAGGGGGTAAAGATACGCAGTATTTT.

DNA of the CDR3: TGTGCCAGCAGCTTCCGGGTATCTAACTATGGCTACACCTTC. Amino acids: CASSFRVSNYGYTF. The chain carries TRBV5-6 and TRBJ1-2; the D is unclear. Germline values: CDR1 SGHDT, CDR2 YYEEEE. This CDR3 contains 14 residues. Trimming stripped 2 bases from V and 0 bases from J, with 8 bases between.

V is TRBV4-2 and J is TRBJ1-1; D is possibly TRBD1 (5 bases). CDR1 is LGHNA, CDR2 YNFKEQ, per germline. The CDR3 runs to 15 residues. Trimming cost V 0 bases and J 6 bases, with 14 bases left between them. The CDR3 coding sequence is TGTGCCAGCAGCCAAGATCAGGGCTCCGGCGCTGAAGCTTTCTTT. Translated: CASSQDQGSGAEAFF.

On this clone itself: Compared with germline, one end of the junction differs, possibly owing to a read error. In DNA form, the CDR3 reads TGTGCCAGCAGTTCGGCGGGGGGGGAAAACAGTCAGTACTTC. Protein product: CASSSAGGENSQYF. The rearrangement joins TRBV6-5 to TRBJ2-4; TRBD2 agrees at 9 bases. CDR3 length: 14 amino acids. Germline V gene data show CDR1 as MNHEY and CDR2 as SVGAGI.

The V and J genes are TRBV5-1 and TRBJ1-1; 7 positions agree with TRBD1. The ends lost 4 bases at V and 9 bases at J; junction bases unmatched: 12. This CDR3 has 14 amino acids. Germline V gives CDR1 SGHRS, CDR2 YFSETQ. The CDR3 sequence: CASSPSGTDKKAFF. The CDR3 coding sequence is TGCGCCAGCAGCCCATCCGGGACAGATAAAAAAGCTTTCTTT. The full variable domain, with the rest looked up from reference TRBV5-1 and TRBJ1-1, is KAGVTQTPRYLIKTRGQQVTLSCSPISGHRSVSWYQQTPGQGLQFLFEYFSETQRNKGNFPGRFSGRQFSNSRSEMNVSTLELGDSALYLCASSPSGTDKKAFFGQGTRLTVV.

V is TRBV5-1 and J is TRBJ2-4; 7 nucleotides align to TRBD1. Germline V gene data show CDR1 as SGHRS and CDR2 as YFSETQ. V lost 2 bases and J lost 0; bases outside the gene matches: 5. The CDR3 length is 16 residues. The CDR3 DNA follows: TGCGCCAGCAGCTTAGACAGGGAAGTAGCCAAAAACATTCAGTACTTC. This codes for CASSLDREVAKNIQYF.

This clone has only one observation. The chain recombines TRBV19 with TRBJ2-4; 10 positions match TRBD2. Germline trimming cut 4 bases from V and 0 bases from J; bases unmatched to any gene: 12. The CDR3 runs to 19 residues. Germline V gives CDR1 LNHDA, CDR2 SQIVND (reference sequence). The DNA of the CDR3 is TGTGCCAGTAGTAAATCTCTAGCGGGGGACAGCTTAGCCAAAAACATTCAGTACTTC. It encodes CASSKSLAGDSLAKNIQYF.

This rearrangement joins TRBV18 to TRBJ2-5, with TRBD1 matching 8 bases. Germline CDR1 KGHSH, CDR2 LQKENI. Trimming removed 3 bases from V and 3 bases from J; junction bases left unmatched: 6. This CDR3 has 15 residues. The CDR3: CASSPPGQAKETQYF. DNA for the CDR3: TGTGCCAGCTCACCCCCGGGACAGGCCAAAGAGACCCAGTACTTC.

This rearrangement joins TRBV19 to TRBJ2-1, with D possibly being TRBD1 (5 bases). The CDR3 sequence is 13 residues long. The ends were cut back, 2 bases at V and 10 bases at J, with 12 bases in the middle. Per the germline V gene, CDR1 is LNHDA and CDR2 is SQIVND (reference sequence). CDR3 coding DNA: TGTGCCAGTAGTATACGGGTGGGGCAGGAGCAGTTCTTC. Its translation is CASSIRVGQEQFF.

This clone occurred a few times. This chain uses TRBV29-1 with TRBJ2-7; D might be TRBD1 (6 bases). The V end was cut by 5 bases, the J end by 3 bases, with 14 bases between. There are 13 residues in the CDR3. Germline CDR1 is SQVTM and CDR2 is ANQGSEA. Written as DNA, the CDR3 is TGCAGCGTTTTCACAGGGAAATACTACGAGCAGTACTTC. This codes for CSVFTGKYYEQYF.